This TCR beta chain originates from a study of blood T cell repertoires in COVID-19. Study information: The United States, Italy and Spain supplied acute and convalescent COVID-19 samples.

Trimming shortened V by 3 bases and J by 3 bases, and 8 bases separated the two germline ends. The CDR3 has 13 residues. Germline lookup yields CDR1 KGHSH and CDR2 LQKENI. This clone was seen just once. TCRdb's table, derived via immunoSEQ multiplex PCR, lists solely in-frame clones and lacks some. The table records 130,000 to 150,000 clones, approximately 80% of them present only once. The chain links TRBV18 to TRBJ1-2; D is unclear. Input material: peripheral blood. This receptor was obtained from a woman over 75 in a cohort sampled during active or convalescent COVID-19. This chain's CDR3 is CASSPGGDYGYTF. The CDR3 DNA is TGTGCCAGCTCACCTGGAGGCGACTATGGCTACACCTTC.